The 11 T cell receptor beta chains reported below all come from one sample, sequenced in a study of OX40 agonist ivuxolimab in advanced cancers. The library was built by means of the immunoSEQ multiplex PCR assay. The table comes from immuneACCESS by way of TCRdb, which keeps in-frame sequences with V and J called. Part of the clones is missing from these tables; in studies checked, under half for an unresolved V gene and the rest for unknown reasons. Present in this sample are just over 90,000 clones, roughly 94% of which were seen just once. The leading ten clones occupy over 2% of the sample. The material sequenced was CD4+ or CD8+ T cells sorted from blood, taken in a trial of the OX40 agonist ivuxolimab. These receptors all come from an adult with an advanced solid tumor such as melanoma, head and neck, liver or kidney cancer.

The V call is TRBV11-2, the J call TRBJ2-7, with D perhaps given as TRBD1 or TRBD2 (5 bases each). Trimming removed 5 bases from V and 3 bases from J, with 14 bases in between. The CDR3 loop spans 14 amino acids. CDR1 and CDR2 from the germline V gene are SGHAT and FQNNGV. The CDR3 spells CASSPGTLNYEQYF. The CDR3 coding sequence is TGTGCCAGCAGCCCCGGGACGTTGAACTACGAGCAGTACTTC.

The CDR3 is CASSLVKGLTDTQYF. The CDR3 coding sequence is TGCGCCAGCAGCTTGGTAAAGGGTCTCACAGATACGCAGTATTTT. The chain joins TRBV5-1 to TRBJ2-3; D unresolved. V was trimmed by 0 bases and J by 2 bases, leaving 10 bases between them. CDR1 SGHRS and CDR2 YFSETQ come from the germline V gene. This CDR3 is built from 15 residues.

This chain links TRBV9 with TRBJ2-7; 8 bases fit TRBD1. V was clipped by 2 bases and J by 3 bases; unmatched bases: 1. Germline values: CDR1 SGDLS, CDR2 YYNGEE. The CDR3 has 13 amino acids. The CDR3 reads CASSVDRDYEQYF. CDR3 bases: TGTGCCAGCAGCGTGGACAGGGACTACGAGCAGTACTTC. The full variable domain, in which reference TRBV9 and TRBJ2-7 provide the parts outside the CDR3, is DSGVTQTPKHLITATGQRVTLRCSPRSGDLSVYWYQQSLDQGLQFLIQYYNGEERAKGNILERFSAQQFPDLHSELNLSSLELGDSALYFCASSVDRDYEQYFGPGTRLTVT.

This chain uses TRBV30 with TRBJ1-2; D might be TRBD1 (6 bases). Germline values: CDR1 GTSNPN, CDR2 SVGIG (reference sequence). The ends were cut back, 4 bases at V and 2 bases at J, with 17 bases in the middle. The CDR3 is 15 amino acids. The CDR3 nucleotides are TGTGCCTGGACCTCAGGGGCAGTCCACAACTATGGCTACACCTTC. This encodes CAWTSGAVHNYGYTF.

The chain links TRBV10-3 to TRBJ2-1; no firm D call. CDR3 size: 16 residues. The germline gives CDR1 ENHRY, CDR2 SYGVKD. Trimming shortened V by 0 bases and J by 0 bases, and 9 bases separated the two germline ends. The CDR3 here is CAISESAVSSYNEQFF. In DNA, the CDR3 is TGTGCCATCAGTGAGTCGGCAGTGAGCTCCTACAATGAGCAGTTCTTC.

The CDR3 here is CASSPGGTQYF. In DNA, the CDR3 is TGTGCCAGCAGCCCAGGCGGTACGCAGTATTTT. The chain employs TRBV7-2 and TRBJ2-3; D not resolved. V lost 5 bases and J lost 8, with 8 bases in between. The CDR3 length is 11 residues. The germline CDR1 and CDR2 sequences are SGHTA and FQGNSA.

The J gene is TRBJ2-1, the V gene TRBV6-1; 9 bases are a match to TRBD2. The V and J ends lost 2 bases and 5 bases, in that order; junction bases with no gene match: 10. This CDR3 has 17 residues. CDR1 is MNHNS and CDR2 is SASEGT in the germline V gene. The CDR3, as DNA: TGTGCCAGCAGTGAACAACGTAGCGGGGGCGAAAACAATGAGCAGTTCTTC. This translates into CASSEQRSGGENNEQFF.

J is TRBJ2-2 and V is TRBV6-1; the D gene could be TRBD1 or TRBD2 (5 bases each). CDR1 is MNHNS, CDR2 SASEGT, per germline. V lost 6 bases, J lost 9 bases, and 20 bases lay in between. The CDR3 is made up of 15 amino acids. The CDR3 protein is CASRDTGTVMWELFF. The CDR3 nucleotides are TGTGCCAGCAGAGATACCGGGACGGTTATGTGGGAGCTGTTTTTT.

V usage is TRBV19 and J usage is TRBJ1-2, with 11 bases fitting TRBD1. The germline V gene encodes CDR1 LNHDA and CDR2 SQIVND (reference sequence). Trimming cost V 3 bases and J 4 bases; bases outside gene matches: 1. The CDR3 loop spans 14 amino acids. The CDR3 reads CASSIGTGGYGYTF. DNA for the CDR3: TGTGCCAGTAGTATTGGGACAGGGGGCTATGGCTACACCTTC.

The CDR3 DNA is TGTGCCAGCAGACGAAGGGACAGGGGAAATGAAAAACTGTTTTTT. Amino acids: CASRRRDRGNEKLFF. The chain employs TRBV2 and TRBJ1-4; 10 bases align to TRBD1. This CDR3 contains 15 residues. V trimming: 6 bases; J trimming: 5 bases; junction bases outside the gene matches: 6. Per germline, CDR1 SNHLY and CDR2 FYNNEI.

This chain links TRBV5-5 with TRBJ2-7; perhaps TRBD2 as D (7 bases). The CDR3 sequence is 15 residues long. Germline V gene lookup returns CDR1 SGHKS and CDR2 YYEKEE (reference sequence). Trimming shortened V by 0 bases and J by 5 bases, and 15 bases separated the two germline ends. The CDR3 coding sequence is TGTGCCAGCAGCTTGGCGGGGGGCGACTTCAACGAGCAGTACTTC. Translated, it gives CASSLAGGDFNEQYF.